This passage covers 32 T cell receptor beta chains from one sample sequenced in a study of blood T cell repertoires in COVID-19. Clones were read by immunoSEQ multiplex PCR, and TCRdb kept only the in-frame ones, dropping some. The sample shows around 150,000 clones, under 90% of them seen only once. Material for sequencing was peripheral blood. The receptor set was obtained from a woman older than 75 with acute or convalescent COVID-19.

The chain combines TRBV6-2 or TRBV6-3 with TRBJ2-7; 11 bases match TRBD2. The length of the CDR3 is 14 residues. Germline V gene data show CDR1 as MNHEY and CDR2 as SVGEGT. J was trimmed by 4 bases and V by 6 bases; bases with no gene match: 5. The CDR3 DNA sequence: TGTGCCAGCAGACCTAGCGGGGGGACTTACGAGCAGTACTTC. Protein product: CASRPSGGTYEQYF.

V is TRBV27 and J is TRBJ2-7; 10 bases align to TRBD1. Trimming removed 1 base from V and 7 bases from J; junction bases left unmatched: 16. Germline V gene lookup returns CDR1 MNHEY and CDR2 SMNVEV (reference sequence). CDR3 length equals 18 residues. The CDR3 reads CASSLLGFWDRGVHEQYF. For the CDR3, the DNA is TGTGCCAGCAGTTTATTAGGGTTTTGGGACAGGGGAGTGCATGAGCAGTACTTC.

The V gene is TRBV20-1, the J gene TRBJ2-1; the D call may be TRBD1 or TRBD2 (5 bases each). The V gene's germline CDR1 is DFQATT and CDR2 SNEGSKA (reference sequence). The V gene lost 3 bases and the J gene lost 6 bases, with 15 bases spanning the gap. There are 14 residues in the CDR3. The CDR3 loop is CSASGGHYFNEQFF. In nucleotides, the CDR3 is TGCAGTGCTAGTGGAGGACACTATTTCAATGAGCAGTTCTTC.

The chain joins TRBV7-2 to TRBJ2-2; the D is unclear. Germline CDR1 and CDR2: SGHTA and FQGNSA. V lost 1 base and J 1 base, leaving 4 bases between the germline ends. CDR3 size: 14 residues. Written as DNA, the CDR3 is TGTGCCAGCAGCTTAGTAGTGAACACCGGGGAGCTGTTTTTT. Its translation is CASSLVVNTGELFF.

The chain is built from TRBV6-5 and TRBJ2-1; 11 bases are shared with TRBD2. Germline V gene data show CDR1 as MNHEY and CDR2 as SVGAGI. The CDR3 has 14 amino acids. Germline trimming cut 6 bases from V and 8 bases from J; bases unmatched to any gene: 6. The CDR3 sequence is CASSLAGGNYEQFF. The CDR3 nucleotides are TGTGCCAGCAGCCTAGCGGGGGGAAACTATGAGCAGTTCTTC.

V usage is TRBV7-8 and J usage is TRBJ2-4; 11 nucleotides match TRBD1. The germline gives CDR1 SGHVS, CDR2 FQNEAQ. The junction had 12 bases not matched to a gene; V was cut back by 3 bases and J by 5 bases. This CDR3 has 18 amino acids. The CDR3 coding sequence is TGTGCCAGCAGCTTGGAACCGGGACAGGGGGTCGCTCAAAACATTCAGTACTTC. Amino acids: CASSLEPGQGVAQNIQYF.

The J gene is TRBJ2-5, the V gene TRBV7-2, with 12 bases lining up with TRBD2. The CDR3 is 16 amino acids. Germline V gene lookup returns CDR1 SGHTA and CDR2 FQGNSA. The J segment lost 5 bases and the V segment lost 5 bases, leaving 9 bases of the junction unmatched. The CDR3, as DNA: TGTGCCAGCAGCCTAGGGGTGACTAGCGGGAGTGAGACCCAGTACTTC. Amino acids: CASSLGVTSGSETQYF.

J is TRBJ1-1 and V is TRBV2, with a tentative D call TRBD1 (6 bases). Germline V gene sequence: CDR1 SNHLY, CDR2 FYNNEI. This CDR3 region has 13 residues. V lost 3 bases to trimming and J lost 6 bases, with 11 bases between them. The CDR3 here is CASSEGRGAEAFF. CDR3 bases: TGTGCCAGCAGTGAGGGCAGGGGCGCTGAAGCTTTCTTT.

CDR3 protein: CASSWGQGREKLFF. CDR3 DNA: TGTGCCAGCAGCTGGGGGCAGGGACGGGAAAAACTGTTTTTT. The rearrangement joins TRBV7-9 to TRBJ1-4, with D tentatively TRBD1 (6 bases). Germline V gene lookup returns CDR1 SEHNR and CDR2 FQNEAQ (reference sequence). The CDR3 loop spans 14 amino acids. The ends were cut back, 4 bases at V and 8 bases at J, with 14 bases in the middle.

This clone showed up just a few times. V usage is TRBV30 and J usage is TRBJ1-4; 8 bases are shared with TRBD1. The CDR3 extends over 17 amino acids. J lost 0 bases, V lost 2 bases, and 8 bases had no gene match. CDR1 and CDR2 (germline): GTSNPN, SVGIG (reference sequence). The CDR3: CAWSIRQGIATNEKLFF. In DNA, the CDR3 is TGTGCCTGGAGTATTCGACAGGGGATTGCAACTAATGAAAAACTGTTTTTT.

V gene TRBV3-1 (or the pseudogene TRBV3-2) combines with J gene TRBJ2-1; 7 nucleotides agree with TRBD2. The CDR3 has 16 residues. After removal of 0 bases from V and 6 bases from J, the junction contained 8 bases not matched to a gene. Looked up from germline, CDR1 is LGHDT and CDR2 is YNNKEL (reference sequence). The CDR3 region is CASSQDLRLASNEQFF. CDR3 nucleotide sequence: TGTGCCAGCAGCCAAGATCTTAGACTAGCTTCCAATGAGCAGTTCTTC.

The CDR3 bases are TGTGCCTGGAATACTGGGACAGGGAACATTCAGTACTTC. Amino acids: CAWNTGTGNIQYF. This sequence joins TRBV30 and TRBJ2-4, with 9 bases that match TRBD1. CDR1 GTSNPN and CDR2 SVGIG come from the germline V gene (reference sequence). This CDR3 region has 13 residues. The V gene end was trimmed by 4 bases and the J gene end by 7 bases; junction bases not matched to a gene: 5. Full variable domain (missing parts from reference TRBV30 and TRBJ2-4): SQTIHQWPATLVQPVGSPLSLECTVEGTSNPNLYWYRQAAGRGLQLLFYSVGIGQISSEVPQNLSASRPQDRQFILSSKKLLLSDSGFYLCAWNTGTGNIQYFGAGTRLSVL.

The CDR3 reads CASSQDIGRTNEKLFF. The DNA of the CDR3 is TGCGCCAGCAGCCAAGATATCGGGAGAACTAATGAAAAACTGTTTTTT. The chain carries TRBV4-3 and TRBJ1-4; D is undetermined. The germline gives CDR1 LGHNA, CDR2 YSLEER. Trimming pared 0 bases from V and 1 base from J, leaving 9 bases between. The CDR3 has 16 residues.

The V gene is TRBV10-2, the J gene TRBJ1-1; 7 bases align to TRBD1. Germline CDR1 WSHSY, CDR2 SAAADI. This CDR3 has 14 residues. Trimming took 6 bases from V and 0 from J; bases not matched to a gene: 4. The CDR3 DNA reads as TGCGCCAGCAGCCCGGGACAGCTGAACACTGAAGCTTTCTTT. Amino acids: CASSPGQLNTEAFF.

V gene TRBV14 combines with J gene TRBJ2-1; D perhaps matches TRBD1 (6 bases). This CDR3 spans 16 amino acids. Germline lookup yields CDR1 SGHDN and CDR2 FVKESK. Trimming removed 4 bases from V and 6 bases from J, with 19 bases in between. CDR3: CASSPIQGWGLNEQFF. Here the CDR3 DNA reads TGTGCCAGCAGCCCTATACAGGGTTGGGGCCTCAATGAGCAGTTCTTC.

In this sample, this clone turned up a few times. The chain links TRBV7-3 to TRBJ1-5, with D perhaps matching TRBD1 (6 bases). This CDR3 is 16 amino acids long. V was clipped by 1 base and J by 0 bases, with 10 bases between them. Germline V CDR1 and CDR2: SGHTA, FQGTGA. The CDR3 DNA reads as TGTGCCAGCAGCTTAAGGGACACCCATAGCAATCAGCCCCAGCATTTT. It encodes CASSLRDTHSNQPQHF.

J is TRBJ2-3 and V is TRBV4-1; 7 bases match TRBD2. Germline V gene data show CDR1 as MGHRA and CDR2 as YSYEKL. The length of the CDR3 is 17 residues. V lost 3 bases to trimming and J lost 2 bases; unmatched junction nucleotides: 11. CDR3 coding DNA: TGCGCCAGCAGCCAGGCCCCGGGACTAACATTCACAGATACGCAGTATTTT. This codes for CASSQAPGLTFTDTQYF.

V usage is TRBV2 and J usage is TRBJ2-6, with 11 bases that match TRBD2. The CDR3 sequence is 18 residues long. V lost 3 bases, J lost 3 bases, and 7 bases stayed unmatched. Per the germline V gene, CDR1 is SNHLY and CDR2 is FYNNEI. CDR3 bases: TGTGCCAGCAGTGAGGTTAGCGGGAGGGCCTATGGGGCCAACGTCCTGACTTTC. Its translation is CASSEVSGRAYGANVLTF. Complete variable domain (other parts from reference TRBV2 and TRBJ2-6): EPEVTQTPSHQVTQMGQEVILRCVPISNHLYFYWYRQILGQKVEFLVSFYNNEISEKSEIFDDQFSVERPDGSNFTLKIRSTKLEDSAMYFCASSEVSGRAYGANVLTFGAGSRLTVL.

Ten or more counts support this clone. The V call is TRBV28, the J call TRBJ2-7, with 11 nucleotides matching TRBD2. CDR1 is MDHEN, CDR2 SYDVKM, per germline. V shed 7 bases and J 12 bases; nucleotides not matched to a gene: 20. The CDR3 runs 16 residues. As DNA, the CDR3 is TGTGCCAGCAAGACTAGCGGGAAATCGAGCCCCGTGAAGGGGTACTTC. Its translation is CASKTSGKSSPVKGYF.

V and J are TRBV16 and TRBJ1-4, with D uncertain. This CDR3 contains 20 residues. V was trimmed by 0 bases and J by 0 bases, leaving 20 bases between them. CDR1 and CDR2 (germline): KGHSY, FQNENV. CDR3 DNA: TGTGCCAGCAGCCAATCGTTACATCATGCAGGCAGAGCAACTAATGAAAAACTGTTTTTT. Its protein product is CASSQSLHHAGRATNEKLFF.

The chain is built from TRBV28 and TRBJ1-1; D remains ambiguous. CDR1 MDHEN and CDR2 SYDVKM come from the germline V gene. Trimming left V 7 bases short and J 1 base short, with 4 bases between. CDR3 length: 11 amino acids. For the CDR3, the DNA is TGTGCCAGCATACAGAACACTGAAGCTTTCTTT. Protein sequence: CASIQNTEAFF.

CDR3 amino acids: CASSQDSGQSYGYTF. DNA of the CDR3: TGCGCCAGCAGCCAAGATTCGGGACAGAGCTATGGCTACACCTTC. The V and J genes are TRBV4-3 and TRBJ1-2; TRBD1 agrees at 7 bases. Germline V gene lookup returns CDR1 LGHNA and CDR2 YSLEER. The CDR3 is 15 amino acids. Trimming removed 0 bases from V and 4 bases from J; junction bases left unmatched: 5.

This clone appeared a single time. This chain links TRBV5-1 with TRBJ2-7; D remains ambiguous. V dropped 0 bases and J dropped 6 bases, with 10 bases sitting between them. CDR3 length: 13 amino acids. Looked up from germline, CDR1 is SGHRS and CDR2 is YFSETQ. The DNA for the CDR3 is TGCGCCAGCAGCTTGGTCTTTCCCCCCGAGCAGTACTTC. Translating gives CASSLVFPPEQYF.

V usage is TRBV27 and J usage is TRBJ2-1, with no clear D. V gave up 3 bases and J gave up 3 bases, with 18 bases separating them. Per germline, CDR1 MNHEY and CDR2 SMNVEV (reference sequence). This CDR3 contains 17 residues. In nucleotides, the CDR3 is TGTGCCAGCAGTTTCAATAGACAAGCAGCCGTCTACAATGAGCAGTTCTTC. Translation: CASSFNRQAAVYNEQFF.

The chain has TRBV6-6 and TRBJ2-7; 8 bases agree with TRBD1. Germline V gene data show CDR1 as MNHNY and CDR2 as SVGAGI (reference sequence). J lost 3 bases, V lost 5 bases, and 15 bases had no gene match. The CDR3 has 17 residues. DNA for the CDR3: TGTGCCAGCAGTCCCATGCGGACCGGACAGGGCGGCTACGAGCAGTACTTC. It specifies CASSPMRTGQGGYEQYF.

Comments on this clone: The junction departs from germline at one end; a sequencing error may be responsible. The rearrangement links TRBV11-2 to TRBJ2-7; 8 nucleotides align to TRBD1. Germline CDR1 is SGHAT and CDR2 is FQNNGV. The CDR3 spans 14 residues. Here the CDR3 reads CATSRDRTTYEQYF. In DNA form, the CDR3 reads TGTGCCACCAGCAGGGACAGGACAACCTACGAGCAGTACTTC.

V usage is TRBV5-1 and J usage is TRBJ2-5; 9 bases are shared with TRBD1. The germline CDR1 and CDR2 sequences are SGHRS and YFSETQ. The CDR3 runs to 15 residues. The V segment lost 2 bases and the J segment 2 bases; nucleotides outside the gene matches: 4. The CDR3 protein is CASSLGQGRQETQYF. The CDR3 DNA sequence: TGCGCCAGCAGCTTAGGACAGGGGAGACAAGAGACCCAGTACTTC.

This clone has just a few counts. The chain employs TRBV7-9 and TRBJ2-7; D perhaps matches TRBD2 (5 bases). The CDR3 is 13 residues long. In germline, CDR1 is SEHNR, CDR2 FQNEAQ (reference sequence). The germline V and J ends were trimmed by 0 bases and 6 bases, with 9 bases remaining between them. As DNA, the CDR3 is TGTGCCAGCAGCTTAGCTAGCGTGGGCGAGCAGTACTTC. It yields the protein CASSLASVGEQYF.

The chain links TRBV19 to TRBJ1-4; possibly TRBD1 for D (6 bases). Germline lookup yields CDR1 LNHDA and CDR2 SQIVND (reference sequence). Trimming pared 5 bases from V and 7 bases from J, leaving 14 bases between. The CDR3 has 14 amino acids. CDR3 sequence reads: CASSPPGQAEKLFF. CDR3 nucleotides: TGTGCCAGTAGTCCGCCGGGACAAGCTGAAAAACTGTTTTTT.

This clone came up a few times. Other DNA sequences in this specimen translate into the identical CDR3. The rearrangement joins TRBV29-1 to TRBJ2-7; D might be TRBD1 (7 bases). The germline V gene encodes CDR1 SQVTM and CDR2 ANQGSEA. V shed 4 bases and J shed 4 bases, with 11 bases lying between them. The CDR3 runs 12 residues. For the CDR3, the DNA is TGCAGCGTTGCCTCAGGGGGGTACGAGCAGTACTTC. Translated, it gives CSVASGGYEQYF.

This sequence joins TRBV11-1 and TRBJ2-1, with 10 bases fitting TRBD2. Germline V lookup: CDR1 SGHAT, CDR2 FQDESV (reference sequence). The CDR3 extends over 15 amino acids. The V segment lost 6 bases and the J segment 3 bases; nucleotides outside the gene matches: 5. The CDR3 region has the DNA TGTGCCAGCAGTCCGGAGCGGGGGGGCTACAATGAGCAGTTCTTC. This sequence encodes CASSPERGGYNEQFF.

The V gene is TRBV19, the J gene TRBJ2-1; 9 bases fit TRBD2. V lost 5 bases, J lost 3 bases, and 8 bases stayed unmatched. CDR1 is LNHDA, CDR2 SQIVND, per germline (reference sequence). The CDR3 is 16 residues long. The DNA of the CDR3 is TGTGCCAGTAGTGCCAGACTAGCGGCGTACTACAATGAGCAGTTCTTC. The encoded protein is CASSARLAAYYNEQFF.